This TCR beta chain was identified in a study of regulatory T cells in long-lasting Graves disease. Findings and limits, study-wide: TRBV28, TRBJ1-2 and TRBJ2-5 were segments that persistent disease favored.

There are many counts of this clonotype. The antigen remains unidentified. TCR beta libraries were built with iRepertoire HTBI primers and Arm-PCR of CDR3 regions. How the authors handled the data: Among the samples, around 60 TRBV and some 13 TRBJ segments were identified. MiXCR, applied by TCRdb to the multiplex PCR reads, yields one record per CDR3 protein. The V and J calls here are based on TCRdb, not the publication. The sample includes more than 450,000 distinct CDR3 sequences, 12% of them seen just once. Germline CDR1 is MNHEY and CDR2 is SVGAGI. The CDR3 is made up of 17 amino acids. V was clipped by 2 bases and J by 5 bases, with 21 bases between them. Documented time point: newly diagnosed GD, antithyroid drugs for less than 3 months. RNA from PBMCs was the source of the TCR library. Per American Thyroid Association guidelines, Graves' disease was diagnosed. This same sample was also part of a study on T cells in Graves' hyperthyroidism and ophthalmopathy.

The genes are TRBV6-5 and TRBJ2-5; tentative D call: TRBD1 (6 bases). The clonotype comes from a woman aged 30 to 39 with Graves disease. The input for sequencing was peripheral blood mononuclear cells (PBMCs), taken at new diagnosis, from a patient treated with antithyroid drugs. For the CDR3, the DNA is TGTGCCAGCAGTTACGACCTTCCCGGGGACACGGGGGAGACCCAGTACTTC. Its protein is CASSYDLPGDTGETQYF.